The rows below give T cell receptor beta chains drawn from one sample of a study of blood T cell repertoires in COVID-19. Measured with immunoSEQ multiplex PCR; TCRdb has only the in-frame clones, and not every one. Seen here are around 100,000 clones, about 87% observed once, and the top ten hold 15%. The material sequenced was peripheral blood. The receptors derive from a human donor in a cohort sampled during active COVID-19. The CDR3 runs from the conserved cysteine through the conserved F or W. Each record gives: V gene, J gene, CDR3 protein.

TRBV28,TRBJ1-2,CASSLTGDYGYTF
TRBV27,TRBJ1-2,CASGPGQGFYGYTF
TRBV25-1,TRBJ2-1,CASSEPSGRAGEQFF
TRBV7-3,TRBJ2-1,CASSPTGGSNEQFF
TRBV7-8,TRBJ2-3,CASSSQGLAGSPSTDTQYF
TRBV19,TRBJ2-5,CASSGSGGQGETQYF
TRBV14,TRBJ2-1,CASSPLAGGPSEQFF
TRBV2,TRBJ1-2,CASSERGGKVNF
TRBV12-3/TRBV12-4,TRBJ1-2,CASSWHRNYGYTF
TRBV28,TRBJ1-2,CASSAGQGSYGYTF
TRBV9,TRBJ2-1,CASSGPGQGLNEQFF
TRBV3-1/TRBV3-2,TRBJ2-3,CASSWGRRGTDTQYF
TRBV7-8,TRBJ1-1,CASSPDRGRGNTEAFF
TRBV5-4,TRBJ2-7,CASSWGQGYEQYF
TRBV6-5,TRBJ2-7,CASSYGRVKTYEQYF
TRBV4-1,TRBJ2-1,CASSQDSRSFYEQFF
TRBV20-1,TRBJ2-7,CSASSPGLAFSYEQYF
TRBV5-1,TRBJ2-3,CASNTGDITDTQYF
TRBV7-2,TRBJ2-1,CASSLFEGRASNEQFF
TRBV5-1,TRBJ1-3,CASSLKTGGSGNTIYF
TRBV5-8,TRBJ2-3,CASSFLEVDTQYF
TRBV5-6,TRBJ2-2,CASSLVGQGERTGELFF